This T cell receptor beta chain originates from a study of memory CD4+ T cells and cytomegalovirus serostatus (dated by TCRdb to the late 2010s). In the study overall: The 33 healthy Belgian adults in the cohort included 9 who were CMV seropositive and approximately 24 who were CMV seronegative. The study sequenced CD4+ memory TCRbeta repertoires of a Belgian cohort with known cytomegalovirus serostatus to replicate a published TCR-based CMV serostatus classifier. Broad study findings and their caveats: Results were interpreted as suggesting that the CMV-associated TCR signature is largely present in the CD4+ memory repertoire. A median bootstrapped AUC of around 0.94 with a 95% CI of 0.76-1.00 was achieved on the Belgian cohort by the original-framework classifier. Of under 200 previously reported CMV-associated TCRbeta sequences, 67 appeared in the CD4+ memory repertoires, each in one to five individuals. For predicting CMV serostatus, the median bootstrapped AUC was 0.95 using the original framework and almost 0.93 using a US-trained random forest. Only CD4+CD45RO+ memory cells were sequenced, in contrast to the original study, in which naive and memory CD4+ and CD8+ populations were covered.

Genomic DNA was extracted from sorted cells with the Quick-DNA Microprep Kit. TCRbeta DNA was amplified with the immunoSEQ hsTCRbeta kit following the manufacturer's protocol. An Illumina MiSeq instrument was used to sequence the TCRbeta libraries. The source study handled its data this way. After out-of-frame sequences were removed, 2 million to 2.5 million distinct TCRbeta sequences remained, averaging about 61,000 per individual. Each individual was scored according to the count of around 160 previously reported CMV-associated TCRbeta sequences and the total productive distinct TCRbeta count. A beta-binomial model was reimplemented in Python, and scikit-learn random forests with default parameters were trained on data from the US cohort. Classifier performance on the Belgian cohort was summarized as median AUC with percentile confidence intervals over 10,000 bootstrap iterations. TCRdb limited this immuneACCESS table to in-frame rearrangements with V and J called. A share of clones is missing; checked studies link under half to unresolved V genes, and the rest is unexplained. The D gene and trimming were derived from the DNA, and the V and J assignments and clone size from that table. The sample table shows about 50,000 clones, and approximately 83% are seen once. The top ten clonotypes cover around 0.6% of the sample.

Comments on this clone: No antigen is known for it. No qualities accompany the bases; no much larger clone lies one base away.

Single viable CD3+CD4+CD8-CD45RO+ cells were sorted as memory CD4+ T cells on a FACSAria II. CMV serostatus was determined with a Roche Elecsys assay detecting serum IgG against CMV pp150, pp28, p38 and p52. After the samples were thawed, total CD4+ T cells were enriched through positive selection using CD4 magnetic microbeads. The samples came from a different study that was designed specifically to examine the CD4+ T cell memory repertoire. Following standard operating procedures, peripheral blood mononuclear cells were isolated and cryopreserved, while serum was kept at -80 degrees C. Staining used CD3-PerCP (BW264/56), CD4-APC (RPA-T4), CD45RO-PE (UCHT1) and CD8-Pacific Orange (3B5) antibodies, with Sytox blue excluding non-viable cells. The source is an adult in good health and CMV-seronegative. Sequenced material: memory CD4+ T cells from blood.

In nucleotides, the sequence is TGTGCCAGCAGCCAAGGTTCAGGACCCAACACCGGGGAGCTGTTTTTT. Its product reads: CASSQGSGPNTGELFF. The rearranged chain carries TRBV4-2 and TRBJ2-2; the D gene cannot be named for sure. Measured from the cysteine to the phenylalanine, the CDR3 is 16 residues long. Just the 48-base CDR3 DNA is kept, in frame starting at base 1. From a lookup of the germline V gene, CDR1 and CDR2 are LGHNA and YNFKEQ. A distance of 11 bases separates the germline ends of V and J, which lose 1 base and 2 bases respectively.